These 25 T cell receptor beta chains were all obtained from the same sample, sequenced in a study of prognosis after radiotherapy for stage I lung cancer. Starting from genomic DNA, TCR beta CDR3 was amplified through two-round multiplex PCR. Primers specific to each TRBV and TRBJ gene drove first-round PCR. One entry per CDR3 protein, called by TCRdb with MiXCR from the multiplex PCR reads. The sample has under 50,000 distinct CDR3 sequences, 24% seen once; the top ten hold less than 30%. The sequences come from PBMCs, collected before or after stereotactic body radiation therapy (not recorded which). Receptor source: a donor over 45 with non-small cell lung cancer.

This clonotype was seen many times. This chain connects TRBV5-1 to TRBJ2-1, with D possibly matching TRBD2 (6 bases). V was shortened by 4 bases and J by 7 bases, with 18 bases between the two germline ends. Germline CDR1 is SGHRS and CDR2 is YFSETQ. The CDR3 is made up of 15 amino acids. The CDR3 nucleotides read TGCGCCAGCAGCCCAGATATCTCAGGGAGGAATGAGCAGTTCTTC. Its translation is CASSPDISGRNEQFF.

The chain employs TRBV28 and TRBJ1-5, with D unclear. This CDR3 is built from 16 residues. Germline assignment: CDR1 MDHEN and CDR2 SYDVKM. V lost 5 bases and J 1 base, leaving 15 bases between the germline ends. The CDR3 protein is CASSPVAYTSNQPQHF. Written as DNA, the CDR3 is TGTGCCAGCAGTCCCGTGGCATACACAAGCAATCAGCCCCAGCATTTT.

The table lists this clonotype with many counts. This rearrangement joins TRBV10-3 to TRBJ2-3; TRBD1 might be the D (5 bases). The germline V and J ends were trimmed by 4 bases and 2 bases, with 7 bases remaining between them. The CDR3 length is 13 residues. Germline-derived CDR1 and CDR2 are ENHRY and SYGVKD. CDR3 region: CAISGGLTDTQYF. The CDR3 coding sequence is TGTGCCATCAGTGGGGGCCTCACAGATACGCAGTATTTT.

This clonotype was recorded at least ten times. The chain is built from TRBV6-2 or TRBV6-3 and TRBJ1-2, with a tentative D call TRBD1 (5 bases). This CDR3 has 11 residues. Germline loops: CDR1 MNHEY, CDR2 SVGEGT. V was trimmed by 2 bases and J by 8 bases, leaving 6 bases between them. The CDR3 region has the DNA TGTGCCAGCAGTTACGGGGGGGGCTACACCTTC. It encodes CASSYGGGYTF.

The J gene is TRBJ1-2, the V gene TRBV20-1; the match to TRBD1 covers 9 bases. The CDR3 runs 14 residues. After removal of 3 bases from V and 4 bases from J, the junction contained 6 bases not matched to a gene. From germline, CDR1 is DFQATT and CDR2 SNEGSKA (reference sequence). CDR3 sequence reads: CSARPQTGGYGYTF. The CDR3 DNA is TGCAGTGCTAGGCCCCAGACAGGGGGCTATGGCTACACCTTC.

This clonotype was seen many times. The chain carries TRBV28 and TRBJ1-5; D is unclear. The V end was cut by 0 bases, the J end by 1 base, with 1 base between. The CDR3 sequence is 13 residues long. Germline V CDR1 and CDR2: MDHEN, SYDVKM. The CDR3, as DNA: TGTGCCAGCAGTTTATGGAGCAATCAGCCCCAGCATTTT. This gives the protein CASSLWSNQPQHF.

This clonotype was seen at least ten times. The rearrangement uses TRBV6-1 and TRBJ1-2, with a weak D call TRBD1 (6 bases). Trimming removed 7 bases at V and 0 bases at J, with 9 bases between. The CDR3 is 13 residues long. Per germline, CDR1 MNHNS and CDR2 SASEGT. CDR3 in DNA: TGTGCCAGCATGGCAGGGGCTAACTATGGCTACACCTTC. Encoded protein: CASMAGANYGYTF.

This clonotype occurred many times. The chain employs TRBV6-1 and TRBJ1-2; the D gene is possibly TRBD1 (5 bases). Germline CDR1 and CDR2: MNHNS and SASEGT. Deletions cut 7 bases from V and 6 bases from J, with 18 bases between. CDR3 length: 14 residues. The CDR3 nucleotides are TGTGCCAGCACTACCCGACAGAACCGAAATGGCTACACCTTC. It translates to CASTTRQNRNGYTF.

Many counts were recorded for this clonotype. As DNA, the CDR3 is TGTGCCAGCACGGGCGCCAGCGGGGCTTTCTTT. The encoded protein is CASTGASGAFF. This rearrangement joins TRBV6-4 to TRBJ1-1; D call uncertain. The germline V gene encodes CDR1 MRHNA and CDR2 SNTAGT. There are 11 residues in the CDR3. The V end lost 7 bases, the J end lost 11 bases, and 14 bases lay between the germline ends.

The genes are TRBV6-2 or TRBV6-3 and TRBJ1-1, with D perhaps matching TRBD1 (5 bases). Germline CDR1 and CDR2: MNHEY and SVGEGT. The CDR3 runs to 14 residues. Trimming removed 4 bases at V and 9 bases at J, with 18 bases between. The CDR3 DNA is TGTGCCAGCAGTTTACTCGGGGGTGAGACTCAAGCTTTCTTT. Translation gives CASSLLGGETQAFF.

This clonotype was seen ten or more times. The rearrangement uses TRBV28 and TRBJ1-1, with D maybe TRBD1 (5 bases). The CDR3 sequence is 13 residues long. V was clipped by 2 bases and J by 1 base, with 5 bases between them. In germline, CDR1 is MDHEN, CDR2 SYDVKM. The CDR3 DNA follows: TGTGCCAGCAGTTTAGGGGGGAACACTGAAGCTTTCTTT. Its translation is CASSLGGNTEAFF.

This clonotype was counted ten times or more. The J gene is TRBJ2-1, the V gene TRBV6-1; 9 bases match TRBD1. In germline, CDR1 is MNHNS, CDR2 SASEGT. The trim removed 1 base at V and 5 bases at J, leaving 9 bases unmatched. There are 17 residues in the CDR3. The CDR3 spells CASSEDWGTGIDNEQFF. CDR3 nucleotide sequence: TGTGCCAGCAGTGAAGATTGGGGGACAGGGATCGACAATGAGCAGTTCTTC.

At least ten counts were recorded for this clonotype. The chain uses TRBV10-3 and TRBJ2-7; 10 bases fit TRBD2. V lost 4 bases and J lost 4; bases outside the gene matches: 10. The CDR3 sequence is 16 residues long. Germline V CDR1 and CDR2: ENHRY, SYGVKD. In nucleotides, the CDR3 is TGTGCCATCAGTGGCGGGACTAGCGATACATCGTACGAGCAGTACTTC. This sequence encodes CAISGGTSDTSYEQYF.

This sequence joins TRBV5-5 and TRBJ2-1, with 7 bases fitting TRBD1. CDR3 length: 14 amino acids. J lost 4 bases, V lost 3 bases, and 4 bases had no gene match. The V gene's germline CDR1 is SGHKS and CDR2 YYEKEE (reference sequence). The CDR3 sequence is CASSSGQFYNEQFF. The CDR3 DNA reads as TGTGCCAGCAGCTCGGGACAGTTTTACAATGAGCAGTTCTTC.

This clonotype occurred a few times. This chain uses TRBV9 with TRBJ2-5; 8 nucleotides agree with TRBD2. The CDR3 has 15 amino acids. Per the germline V gene, CDR1 is SGDLS and CDR2 is YYNGEE. J was trimmed by 7 bases and V by 4 bases; bases with no gene match: 12. CDR3 protein: CASSPGGPAAGTQYF. The CDR3 bases are TGTGCCAGCAGCCCGGGGGGGCCCGCAGCGGGGACCCAGTACTTC.

By sample fraction, this clonotype is medium-sized. The chain couples TRBV20-1 to TRBJ2-7; D not certain. V was trimmed by 0 bases and J by 2 bases, leaving 8 bases between them. The CDR3 is made up of 13 amino acids. Looked up from germline, CDR1 is DFQATT and CDR2 is SNEGSKA (reference sequence). As DNA, the CDR3 is TGCAGTGCTAGAGACCTTCAAGCCTACGAGCAGTACTTC. The encoded protein is CSARDLQAYEQYF.

Comments on this clonotype: This likely traces to a read error, being one base from a far larger clone. The chain links TRBV6-8 to TRBJ2-1; 7 nucleotides agree with TRBD2. Germline V CDR1 and CDR2: MNHGY, SAAAGT. V was clipped by 7 bases and J by 0 bases; unmatched bases: 6. This CDR3 has 15 residues. CDR3 in DNA: TGTGCCAGCAATGCGGGAGTCTTCTCCTACAATGAGCAGTTCTTC. Residues: CASNAGVFSYNEQFF.

A note on this clonotype: This may be a read error: a much more frequent sequence differs by one nucleotide. The chain carries TRBV14 and TRBJ2-1; D is undetermined. CDR3 length equals 13 residues. V lost 1 base and J 3 bases, leaving 4 bases between the germline ends. Germline loops: CDR1 SGHDN, CDR2 FVKESK. As DNA, the CDR3 is TGTGCCAGCAGCCAAGTCATCTACAATGAGCAGTTCTTC. It is translated as CASSQVIYNEQFF.

This clonotype was picked up many times. The CDR3 bases are TGTGCCAGCAGCCACTTACAGAGAAATGAGCAGTTCTTC. Amino acids: CASSHLQRNEQFF. This rearrangement joins TRBV3-1 to TRBJ2-1; D is unclear. Trimming cost V 3 bases and J 7 bases, with 10 bases left between them. This CDR3 is 13 amino acids long. Germline V gene lookup returns CDR1 LGHDT and CDR2 YNNKEL (reference sequence).

Notes on this clonotype: A much larger clone sits a single nucleotide away, making a read error possible. The genes are TRBV5-8 and TRBJ1-2; the D gene is possibly TRBD1 (5 bases). Trimming removed 4 bases from V and 0 bases from J, with 16 bases in between. Germline assignment: CDR1 SGHTS and CDR2 YDEGEE. The CDR3 sequence is 16 residues long. The CDR3 region is CASSPRIRASNYGYTF. In DNA, the CDR3 is TGTGCCAGCAGCCCGCGAATCAGGGCCTCTAACTATGGCTACACCTTC. Full variable domain (rest looked up from reference TRBV5-8 and TRBJ1-2): EAGVTQSPTHLIKTRGQQATLRCSPISGHTSVYWYQQALGLGLQFLLWYDEGEERNRGNFPPRFSGRQFPNYSSELNVNALELEDSALYLCASSPRIRASNYGYTFGSGTRLTVV.

This clonotype has a count of ten or more. The chain joins TRBV28 to TRBJ1-1, with TRBD1 as a possible D gene (5 bases). The CDR3 consists of 11 residues. V was cut by 7 bases and J by 10 bases, with 13 bases left in between. CDR1 is MDHEN and CDR2 is SYDVKM in the germline V gene. The CDR3 DNA reads as TGTGCCAGCACCGACCGGGACGCAGCTTTCTTT. Translation: CASTDRDAAFF.

This clonotype has a count of ten or more. The chain recombines TRBV24-1 with TRBJ2-6; 9 bases match TRBD1. The V and J ends lost 7 bases and 0 bases, in that order; junction bases with no gene match: 9. CDR3 length: 18 residues. CDR1 and CDR2 (germline): KGHDR, SFDVKD. DNA for the CDR3: TGTGCCACCAGCCCCACGGACAGGGGAAGCTCTGGGGCCAACGTCCTGACTTTC. The encoded protein is CATSPTDRGSSGANVLTF.

Ten or more counts support this clonotype. The chain combines TRBV6-1 with TRBJ1-6, with unresolved D. V lost 8 bases, J lost 9 bases, and 20 bases lay in between. The CDR3 has 15 residues. Germline V gives CDR1 MNHNS, CDR2 SASEGT. The CDR3 loop reads CASLLGQLLASPLHF. The CDR3 coding sequence is TGTGCCAGCCTGCTTGGGCAGTTGCTTGCTTCACCCCTCCACTTT.

The sample holds one count of this clonotype. The chain recombines TRBV6-1 with TRBJ1-2, with D possibly TRBD1 on 5 matching bases. Germline-derived CDR1 and CDR2 are MNHNS and SASEGT. This CDR3 has 16 residues. V shed 9 bases and J shed 7 bases, with 27 bases lying between them. This CDR3 is CARARYEDAGKRGYTF. CDR3 nucleotides: TGTGCCAGGGCCAGGTACGAAGACGCAGGGAAACGTGGCTACACCTTC.

This clonotype was detected ten times or more. The rearrangement joins TRBV7-2 to TRBJ2-7; D not certain. Germline V gene sequence: CDR1 SGHTA, CDR2 FQGNSA. This CDR3 comprises 14 residues. V lost 4 bases and J 7 bases, leaving 17 bases between the germline ends. The CDR3 DNA sequence: TGTGCCAGCAGCTCCTGGACCAGTCTGGGGGAGCAGTACTTC. This translates into CASSSWTSLGEQYF.